This TCR beta chain comes out of a study of blood T cells in healthy people across ages. It was with a sample-barcoded 5' primer and a J-beta primer mix that a second PCR of roughly 6 to 11 cycles was run. Each of the cDNA molecules was tagged by a template-switch adaptor with 12 random nucleotides. MiXCR, applied by TCRdb to the 5' RACE reads, yields one record per CDR3 protein. This table has around 500,000 distinct CDR3 sequences, about 45% appearing once. Each of the donors had around 10 milliliters of peripheral blood drawn into EDTA-treated Vacutainer tubes. Samples had at least 6 million PBMCs isolated from them. As concerns this clonotype: The antigen is unknown. No conserved phenylalanine or tryptophan ends this CDR3, so it is likely a read error.

The CDR3 loop spans 13 amino acids. The V end was cut by 4 bases, the J end by 5 bases, with 10 bases between. Germline CDR1 is ENHRY and CDR2 is SYGVKD. Overall study findings and caveats: TCR beta diversity was tightly associated with the proportion of naive T cells.

The sequence derives from a man older than 75 in good health. The specimen was blood. V gene TRBV10-3 combines with J gene TRBJ2-3; the D gene is possibly TRBD2 (7 bases). CDR3 DNA sequence: TGTGCCATCAGTGCGAGGGGGGGAGATACGCAGTATTTG. It specifies CAISARGGDTQYL.